The present TCR beta chain was sequenced within a study of T cell changes during pregnancy in multiple sclerosis. Clones were read by immunoSEQ multiplex PCR, and TCRdb kept only the in-frame ones, dropping some. Of around 30,000 clones listed, 93% are singletons. The CDR3 has 13 residues. Trimming left V 2 bases short and J 10 bases short, with 11 bases between. Germline CDR1 and CDR2: SGHDN and FVKESK. The TCR comes from a female donor with multiple sclerosis, enrolled in a pregnancy study. V is TRBV14 and J is TRBJ1-4; weak D call: TRBD1 (5 bases). The sample was CD4+ T cells from peripheral blood mononuclear cells, taken after pregnancy. CDR3 amino acids: CASSQMGGGKLFF. CDR3 DNA: TGTGCCAGCAGCCAAATGGGGGGTGGAAAACTGTTTTTT.